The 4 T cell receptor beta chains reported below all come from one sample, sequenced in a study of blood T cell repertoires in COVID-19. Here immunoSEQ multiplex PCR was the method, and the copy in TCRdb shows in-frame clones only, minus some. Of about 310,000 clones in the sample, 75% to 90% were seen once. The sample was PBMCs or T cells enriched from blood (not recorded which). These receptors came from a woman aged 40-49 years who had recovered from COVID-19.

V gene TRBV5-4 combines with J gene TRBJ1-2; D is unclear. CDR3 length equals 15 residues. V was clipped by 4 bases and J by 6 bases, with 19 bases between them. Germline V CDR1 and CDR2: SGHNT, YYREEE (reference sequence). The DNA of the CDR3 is TGTGCCAGCAGCCAGGAGCCGGGGAGAACGAATGGCTACACCTTC. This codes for CASSQEPGRTNGYTF.

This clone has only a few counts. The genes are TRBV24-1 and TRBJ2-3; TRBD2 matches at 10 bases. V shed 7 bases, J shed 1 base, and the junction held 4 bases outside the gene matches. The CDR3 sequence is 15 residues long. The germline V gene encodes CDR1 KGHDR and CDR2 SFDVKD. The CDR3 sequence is CATSLAGVGTDTQYF. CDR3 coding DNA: TGTGCCACCAGCCTAGCGGGAGTAGGCACAGATACGCAGTATTTT.

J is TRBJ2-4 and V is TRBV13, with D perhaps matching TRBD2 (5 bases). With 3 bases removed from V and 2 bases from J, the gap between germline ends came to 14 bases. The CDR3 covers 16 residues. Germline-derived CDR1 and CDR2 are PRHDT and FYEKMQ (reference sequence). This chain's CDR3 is CASSFWGDLSKNIQYF. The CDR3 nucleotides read TGTGCCAGCAGCTTTTGGGGAGATCTCTCCAAAAACATTCAGTACTTC.

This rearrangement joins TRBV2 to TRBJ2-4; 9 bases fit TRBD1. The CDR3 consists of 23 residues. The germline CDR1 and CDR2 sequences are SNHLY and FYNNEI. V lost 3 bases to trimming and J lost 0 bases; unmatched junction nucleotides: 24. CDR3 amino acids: CASSDAGPWDRDSTSLAKNIQYF. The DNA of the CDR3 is TGTGCCAGCAGTGATGCCGGGCCCTGGGACAGGGACTCTACTTCACTAGCCAAAAACATTCAGTACTTC.